This is a list of T cell receptor beta chains from one sample in a study of monozygotic twins with cystic fibrosis. TCRdb's copy holds only in-frame clones and misses some; the assay was immunoSEQ multiplex PCR. The sample comprises 34,000 or so clones, about 93% of which are singletons, and 0.19% rests with the top ten. Sequencing used blood. Source of these receptors: a boy aged 2-9 years with cystic fibrosis. Each CDR3 is given with its conserved first and last residue. Each record gives: V gene, CDR3 length, clone size, J gene, D gene, CDR3 DNA, CDR3 protein. The D gene is left open where the match is weak. Rows give clone size only sometimes, using once, few, many, or a class for an expanded clone.

V gene: TRBV4-2; CDR3 length: 16; clone size: few; J gene: TRBJ1-6; D gene: NA; CDR3 DNA: TGTGCCAGCAGCCAAGATGGTCAGGGTAATAATTCACCCCTCCACTTT; CDR3 protein: CASSQDGQGNNSPLHF
V gene: TRBV7-3; CDR3 length: 14; clone size: NA; J gene: TRBJ2-2; D gene: TRBD2; CDR3 DNA: TGTGCCAGCAGCTCTAGCGGGGACACCGGGGAGCTGTTTTTT; CDR3 protein: CASSSSGDTGELFF
V gene: TRBV18; CDR3 length: 15; clone size: NA; J gene: TRBJ1-4; D gene: NA; CDR3 DNA: TGTGCCAGCTCACCAGTGGCAGAATCTAATGAAAAACTGTTTTTT; CDR3 protein: CASSPVAESNEKLFF
V gene: TRBV11-3; CDR3 length: 15; clone size: NA; J gene: TRBJ1-2; D gene: NA; CDR3 DNA: TGTGCCAGCAGCTCCCTAGGGCGCTCGCTCTATGGCTACACCTTC; CDR3 protein: CASSSLGRSLYGYTF
V gene: TRBV11-2; CDR3 length: 13; clone size: once; J gene: TRBJ1-2; D gene: NA; CDR3 DNA: TGTGCCAGCAGCTCCCCTAACACCTATGGCTACACCTTC; CDR3 protein: CASSSPNTYGYTF
V gene: TRBV29-1; CDR3 length: 13; clone size: once; J gene: TRBJ2-5; D gene: NA; CDR3 DNA: TGCAGCGTTGATTTAGGGGGGCGGGAGACCCAGTACTTC; CDR3 protein: CSVDLGGRETQYF
V gene: TRBV20-1; CDR3 length: 11; clone size: NA; J gene: TRBJ2-5; D gene: NA; CDR3 DNA: TGCAGTGCTAGAGTCCGAGAGACCCAGTACTTC; CDR3 protein: CSARVRETQYF
V gene: TRBV29-1; CDR3 length: 9; clone size: NA; J gene: TRBJ1-1; D gene: NA; CDR3 DNA: TGCAGCGCCGGCGCTGAAGCTTTCTTT; CDR3 protein: CSAGAEAFF
V gene: TRBV11-2; CDR3 length: 13; clone size: NA; J gene: TRBJ2-7; D gene: NA; CDR3 DNA: TGTGCCAGCAGCCAAAACAGGGTCTACGAGCAGTACTTC; CDR3 protein: CASSQNRVYEQYF
V gene: TRBV5-1; CDR3 length: 14; clone size: NA; J gene: TRBJ2-5; D gene: NA; CDR3 DNA: TGCGCCAGCAGCTCCCGGCGGGGCCGGGAGACCCAGTACTTC; CDR3 protein: CASSSRRGRETQYF
V gene: TRBV19; CDR3 length: 14; clone size: NA; J gene: TRBJ1-1; D gene: TRBD1; CDR3 DNA: TGTGCCAGTAGTGTAAACAGGGGTTTCACTGAAGCTTTCTTT; CDR3 protein: CASSVNRGFTEAFF
V gene: TRBV10-3; CDR3 length: 14; clone size: NA; J gene: TRBJ2-7; D gene: TRBD1; CDR3 DNA: TGTGCCATCAGTGACGGGACAGACTCCTACGAGCAGTACTTC; CDR3 protein: CAISDGTDSYEQYF
V gene: TRBV9; CDR3 length: 13; clone size: NA; J gene: TRBJ1-2; D gene: NA; CDR3 DNA: TGTGCCAGCAGCCTCGGGGGCAGCTATGGCTACACCTTC; CDR3 protein: CASSLGGSYGYTF
V gene: TRBV19; CDR3 length: 12; clone size: NA; J gene: TRBJ1-5; D gene: NA; CDR3 DNA: TGTGCCAGTAGTATGCAGTCTCAGCCCCAGCATTTT; CDR3 protein: CASSMQSQPQHF
V gene: TRBV27; CDR3 length: 15; clone size: NA; J gene: TRBJ1-2; D gene: NA; CDR3 DNA: TGTGCCAGCAGTTTAGGGCAGGGAGCTAACTATGGCTACACCTTC; CDR3 protein: CASSLGQGANYGYTF
V gene: TRBV2; CDR3 length: 14; clone size: NA; J gene: TRBJ2-7; D gene: TRBD1; CDR3 DNA: TGTGCCAGCAGCCCGACAGGGGCCCCCTACGAGCAGTACTTC; CDR3 protein: CASSPTGAPYEQYF
V gene: TRBV7-9; CDR3 length: 15; clone size: NA; J gene: TRBJ1-2; D gene: TRBD1; CDR3 DNA: TGTGCCAGCAGCTCTATGAGGGGGCCGGGGAATGGCTACACCTTC; CDR3 protein: CASSSMRGPGNGYTF
V gene: TRBV5-1; CDR3 length: 14; clone size: NA; J gene: TRBJ2-1; D gene: TRBD2; CDR3 DNA: TGCGCCAGCAGAGGGACTAGCGCGTACAATGAGCAGTTCTTC; CDR3 protein: CASRGTSAYNEQFF
V gene: TRBV7-2; CDR3 length: 13; clone size: NA; J gene: TRBJ1-1; D gene: NA; CDR3 DNA: TGTGCCAGCCAGAGGGCTTCAAGGACTGAAGCTTTCTTT; CDR3 protein: CASQRASRTEAFF
V gene: TRBV5-6; CDR3 length: 16; clone size: NA; J gene: TRBJ1-2; D gene: NA; CDR3 DNA: TGTGCCAGCAGCTTCTTCACTCTCCCCGGGACGGATGGCTACACCTTC; CDR3 protein: CASSFFTLPGTDGYTF
V gene: TRBV28; CDR3 length: 17; clone size: NA; J gene: TRBJ1-2; D gene: TRBD1; CDR3 DNA: TGTGCCAGCAGCTATCCGGGACAGGGGATAGTCTACGGTGGCTACACCTTC; CDR3 protein: CASSYPGQGIVYGGYTF
V gene: TRBV6-4; CDR3 length: 14; clone size: NA; J gene: TRBJ1-2; D gene: TRBD1; CDR3 DNA: TGTGCCAGCAAGAACAGGGGGAGTTTGACTGGCTACACCTTC; CDR3 protein: CASKNRGSLTGYTF
V gene: TRBV7-3; CDR3 length: 15; clone size: once; J gene: TRBJ1-5; D gene: NA; CDR3 DNA: TGTGCCAGCAGCTTAAAAAGGTCGGCATGGCAGCCCCAGCATTTT; CDR3 protein: CASSLKRSAWQPQHF
V gene: TRBV20-1; CDR3 length: 10; clone size: NA; J gene: TRBJ1-1; D gene: NA; CDR3 DNA: TGCAGTGCTGGGGACTGGGGCGCTTTCTTT; CDR3 protein: CSAGDWGAFF
V gene: TRBV6-1; CDR3 length: 14; clone size: NA; J gene: TRBJ2-7; D gene: NA; CDR3 DNA: TGTGCCAGCAGCGACAGGGACTTCGCCTACGAGCAGTACTTC; CDR3 protein: CASSDRDFAYEQYF
V gene: TRBV18; CDR3 length: 16; clone size: NA; J gene: TRBJ1-4; D gene: NA; CDR3 DNA: TGTGCCAGCTCACCACCGGAGGGGATCGGTAATGAAAAACTGTTTTTT; CDR3 protein: CASSPPEGIGNEKLFF
V gene: TRBV5-4; CDR3 length: 16; clone size: NA; J gene: TRBJ2-2; D gene: NA; CDR3 DNA: TGTGCCAGCAGCTTGGAGCCTAGCGTAAACACCGGGGAGCTGTTTTTT; CDR3 protein: CASSLEPSVNTGELFF
V gene: TRBV7-6; CDR3 length: 15; clone size: NA; J gene: TRBJ1-4; D gene: NA; CDR3 DNA: TGTGCCAGCAGCTTAGGGGGGGAGACTAATGAAAAACTGTTTTTT; CDR3 protein: CASSLGGETNEKLFF
V gene: TRBV15; CDR3 length: 15; clone size: NA; J gene: TRBJ2-5; D gene: NA; CDR3 DNA: TGTGCCACCAGCAGAGATTTTGACAGGCAAGAGACCCAGTACTTC; CDR3 protein: CATSRDFDRQETQYF
V gene: TRBV6-5; CDR3 length: 13; clone size: NA; J gene: TRBJ1-5; D gene: NA; CDR3 DNA: TGTGCCAGCAGTTACGGCAGGGGTCAGCCCCAGCATTTT; CDR3 protein: CASSYGRGQPQHF
V gene: TRBV15; CDR3 length: 13; clone size: NA; J gene: TRBJ1-5; D gene: NA; CDR3 DNA: TGTGCCACCAGCGTAGTTGGGGATCAGCCCCAGCATTTT; CDR3 protein: CATSVVGDQPQHF